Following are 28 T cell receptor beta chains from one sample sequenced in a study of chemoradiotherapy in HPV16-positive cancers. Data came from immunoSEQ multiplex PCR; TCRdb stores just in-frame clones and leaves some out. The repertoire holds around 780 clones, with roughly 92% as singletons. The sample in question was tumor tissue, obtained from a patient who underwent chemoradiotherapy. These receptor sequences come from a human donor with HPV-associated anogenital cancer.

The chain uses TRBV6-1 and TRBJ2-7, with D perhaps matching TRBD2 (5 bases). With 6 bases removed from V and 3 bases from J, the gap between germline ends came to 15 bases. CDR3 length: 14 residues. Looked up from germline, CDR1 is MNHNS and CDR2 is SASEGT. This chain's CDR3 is CASRLIGGVYEQYF. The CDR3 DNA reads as TGTGCCAGCAGGCTGATAGGAGGCGTCTACGAGCAGTACTTC.

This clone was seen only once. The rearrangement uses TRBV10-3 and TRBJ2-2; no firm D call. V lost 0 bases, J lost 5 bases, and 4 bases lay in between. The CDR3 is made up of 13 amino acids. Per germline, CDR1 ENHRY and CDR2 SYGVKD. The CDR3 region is CAISESFTGELFF. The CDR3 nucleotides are TGTGCCATCAGTGAGTCGTTTACCGGGGAGCTGTTTTTT.

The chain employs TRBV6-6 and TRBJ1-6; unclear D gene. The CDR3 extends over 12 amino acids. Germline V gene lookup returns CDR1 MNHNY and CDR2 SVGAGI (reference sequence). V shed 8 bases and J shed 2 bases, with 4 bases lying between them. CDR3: CASSAYNSPLHF. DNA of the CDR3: TGTGCCAGCTCAGCCTATAATTCACCCCTCCACTTT.

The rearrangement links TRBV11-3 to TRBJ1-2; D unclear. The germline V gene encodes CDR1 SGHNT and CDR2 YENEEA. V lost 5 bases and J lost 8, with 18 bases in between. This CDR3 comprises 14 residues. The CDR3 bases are TGTGCCAGCAGCCCACTCTCAGGCCTGGAGGGCTACACCTTC. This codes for CASSPLSGLEGYTF.

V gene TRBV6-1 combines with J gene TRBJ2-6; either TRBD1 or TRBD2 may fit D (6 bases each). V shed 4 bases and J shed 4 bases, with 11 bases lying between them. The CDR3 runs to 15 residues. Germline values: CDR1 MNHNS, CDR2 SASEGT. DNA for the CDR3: TGTGCCAGCAGTGGGGGGGCGGACGGGGCCAACGTCCTGACTTTC. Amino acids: CASSGGADGANVLTF.

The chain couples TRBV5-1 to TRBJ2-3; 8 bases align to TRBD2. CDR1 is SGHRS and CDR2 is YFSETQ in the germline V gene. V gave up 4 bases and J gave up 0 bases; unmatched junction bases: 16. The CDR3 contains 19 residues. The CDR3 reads CASSPWGQSGSPSTDTQYF. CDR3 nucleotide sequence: TGCGCCAGCAGCCCTTGGGGGCAAAGCGGGAGCCCCAGCACAGATACGCAGTATTTT.

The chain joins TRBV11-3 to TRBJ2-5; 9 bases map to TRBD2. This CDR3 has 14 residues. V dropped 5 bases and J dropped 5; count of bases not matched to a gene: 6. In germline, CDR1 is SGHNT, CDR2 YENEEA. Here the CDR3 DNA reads TGTGCCAGCAGCCGAAGCGGGGGGCAGGAGACCCAGTACTTC. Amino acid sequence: CASSRSGGQETQYF. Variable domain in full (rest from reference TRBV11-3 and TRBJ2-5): EAGVVQSPRYKIIEKKQPVAFWCNPISGHNTLYWYLQNLGQGPELLIRYENEEAVDDSQLPKDRFSAERLKGVDSTLKIQPAELGDSAVYLCASSRSGGQETQYFGPGTRLLVL.

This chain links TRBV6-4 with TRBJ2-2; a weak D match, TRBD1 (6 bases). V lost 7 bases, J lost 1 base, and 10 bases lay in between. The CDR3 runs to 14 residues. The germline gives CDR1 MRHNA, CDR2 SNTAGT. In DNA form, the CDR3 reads TGTGCCAGCACGGACAGCGAGAACACCGGGGAGCTGTTTTTT. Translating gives CASTDSENTGELFF.

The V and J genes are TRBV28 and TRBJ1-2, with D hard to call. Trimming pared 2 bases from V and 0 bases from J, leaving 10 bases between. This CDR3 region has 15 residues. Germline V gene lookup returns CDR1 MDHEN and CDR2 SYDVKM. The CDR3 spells CASSLGSLANYGYTF. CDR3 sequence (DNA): TGTGCCAGCAGTTTAGGTTCACTAGCTAACTATGGCTACACCTTC.

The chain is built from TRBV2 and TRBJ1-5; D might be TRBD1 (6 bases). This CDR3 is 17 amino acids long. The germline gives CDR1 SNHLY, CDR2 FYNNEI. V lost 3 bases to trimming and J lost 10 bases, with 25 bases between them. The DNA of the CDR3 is TGTGCCAGCAGTGAGGCCCTCGAAGTCGGGGACAAAATCCCCCAGCATTTT. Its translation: CASSEALEVGDKIPQHF.

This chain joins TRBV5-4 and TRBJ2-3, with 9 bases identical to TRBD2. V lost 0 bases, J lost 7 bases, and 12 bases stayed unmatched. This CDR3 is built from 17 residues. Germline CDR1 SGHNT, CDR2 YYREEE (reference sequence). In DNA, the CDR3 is TGTGCCAGCAGCTTGGGCTCCAGGGGCGGGGGGGCGAATACGCAGTATTTT. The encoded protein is CASSLGSRGGGANTQYF.

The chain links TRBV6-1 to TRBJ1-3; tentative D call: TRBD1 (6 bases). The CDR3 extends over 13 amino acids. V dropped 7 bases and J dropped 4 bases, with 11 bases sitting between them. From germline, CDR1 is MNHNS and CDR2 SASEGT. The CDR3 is CASIQGAGNTIYF. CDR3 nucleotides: TGTGCCAGCATACAGGGTGCAGGAAACACCATATATTTT.

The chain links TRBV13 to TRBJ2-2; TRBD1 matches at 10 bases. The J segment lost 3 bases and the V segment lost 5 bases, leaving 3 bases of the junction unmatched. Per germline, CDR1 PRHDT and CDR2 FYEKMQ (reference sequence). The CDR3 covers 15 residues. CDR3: CASSPGTGDTGELFF. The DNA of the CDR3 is TGTGCCAGCAGCCCGGGGACAGGGGACACCGGGGAGCTGTTTTTT.

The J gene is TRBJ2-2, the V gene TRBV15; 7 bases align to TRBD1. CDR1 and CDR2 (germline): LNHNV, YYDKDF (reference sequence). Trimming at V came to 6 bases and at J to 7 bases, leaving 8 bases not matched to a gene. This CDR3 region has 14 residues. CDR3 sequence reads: CATSTYRGFGELFF. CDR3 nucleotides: TGTGCCACCAGTACCTACAGGGGATTCGGGGAGCTGTTTTTT.

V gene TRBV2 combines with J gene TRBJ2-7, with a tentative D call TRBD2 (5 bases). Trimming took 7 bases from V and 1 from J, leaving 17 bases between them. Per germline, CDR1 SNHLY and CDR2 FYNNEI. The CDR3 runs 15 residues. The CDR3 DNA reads TGTGCCAGCAAACCGGGCCCGGGAAGGTCCTACGAGCAGTACTTC. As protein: CASKPGPGRSYEQYF. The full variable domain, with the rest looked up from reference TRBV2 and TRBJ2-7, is EPEVTQTPSHQVTQMGQEVILRCVPISNHLYFYWYRQILGQKVEFLVSFYNNEISEKSEIFDDQFSVERPDGSNFTLKIRSTKLEDSAMYFCASKPGPGRSYEQYFGPGTRLTVT.

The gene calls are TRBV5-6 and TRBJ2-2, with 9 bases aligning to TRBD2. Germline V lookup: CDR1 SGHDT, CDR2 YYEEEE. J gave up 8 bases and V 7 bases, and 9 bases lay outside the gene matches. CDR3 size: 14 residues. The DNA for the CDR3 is TGTGCCAGCTTCGGGACTAGCATGTCGGGGGAGCTGTTTTTT. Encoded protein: CASFGTSMSGELFF. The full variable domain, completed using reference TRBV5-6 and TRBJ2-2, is DAGVTQSPTHLIKTRGQQVTLRCSPKSGHDTVSWYQQALGQGPQFIFQYYEEEERQRGNFPDRFSGHQFPNYSSELNVNALLLGDSALYLCASFGTSMSGELFFGEGSRLTVL.

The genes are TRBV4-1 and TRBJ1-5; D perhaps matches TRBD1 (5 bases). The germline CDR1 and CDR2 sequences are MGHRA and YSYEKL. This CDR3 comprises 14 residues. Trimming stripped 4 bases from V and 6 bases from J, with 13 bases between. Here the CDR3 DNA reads TGCGCCAGCAGCCGAACCTCCAGGGTTCAGCCCCAGCATTTT. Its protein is CASSRTSRVQPQHF.

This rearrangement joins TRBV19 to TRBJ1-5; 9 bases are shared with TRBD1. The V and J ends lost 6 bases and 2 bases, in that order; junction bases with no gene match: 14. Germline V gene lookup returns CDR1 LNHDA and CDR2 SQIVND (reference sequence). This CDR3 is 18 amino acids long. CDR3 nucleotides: TGTGCCAGTAGCGAACCCGGGACAGGGCGGAAAGGCAATCAGCCCCAGCATTTT. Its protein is CASSEPGTGRKGNQPQHF.

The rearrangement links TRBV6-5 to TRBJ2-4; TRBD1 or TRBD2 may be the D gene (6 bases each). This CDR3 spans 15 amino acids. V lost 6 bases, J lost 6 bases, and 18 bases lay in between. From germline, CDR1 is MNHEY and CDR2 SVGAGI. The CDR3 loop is CASSYDSSGANIQYF. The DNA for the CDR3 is TGTGCCAGCAGCTACGACAGCTCGGGGGCAAACATTCAGTACTTC.

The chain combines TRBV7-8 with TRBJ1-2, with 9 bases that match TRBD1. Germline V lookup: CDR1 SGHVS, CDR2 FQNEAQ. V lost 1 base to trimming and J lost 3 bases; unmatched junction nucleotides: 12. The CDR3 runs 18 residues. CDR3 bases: TGTGCCAGCAGCTTAGGAGGTTGGGGACAGGGTACTGACTATGGCTACACCTTC. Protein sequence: CASSLGGWGQGTDYGYTF.

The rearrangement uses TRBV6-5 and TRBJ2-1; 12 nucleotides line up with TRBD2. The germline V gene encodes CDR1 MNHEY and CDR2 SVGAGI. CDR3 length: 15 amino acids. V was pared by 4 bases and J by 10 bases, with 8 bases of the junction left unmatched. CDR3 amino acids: CASSSLAGGLREQFF. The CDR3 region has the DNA TGTGCCAGCAGTTCTCTAGCGGGGGGGCTTCGAGAGCAGTTCTTC.

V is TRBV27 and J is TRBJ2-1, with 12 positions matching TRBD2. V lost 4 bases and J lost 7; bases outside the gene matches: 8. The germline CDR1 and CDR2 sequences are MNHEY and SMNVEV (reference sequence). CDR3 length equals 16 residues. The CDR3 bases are TGTGCCAGCAGTTCGACGGGACTAGCGGGCGGGAATGAGCAGTTCTTC. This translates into CASSSTGLAGGNEQFF.

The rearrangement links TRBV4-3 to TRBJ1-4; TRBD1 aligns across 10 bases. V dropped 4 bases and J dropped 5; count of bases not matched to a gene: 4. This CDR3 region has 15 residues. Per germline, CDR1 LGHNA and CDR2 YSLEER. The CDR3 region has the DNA TGCGCCAGCAGCCTCAAGGACAGGGGGAATGAAAAACTGTTTTTT. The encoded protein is CASSLKDRGNEKLFF.

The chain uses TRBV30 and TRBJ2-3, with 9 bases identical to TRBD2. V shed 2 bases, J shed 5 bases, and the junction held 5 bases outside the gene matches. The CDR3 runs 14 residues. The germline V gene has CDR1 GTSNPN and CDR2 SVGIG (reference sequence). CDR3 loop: CAWSPSGDLDTQYF. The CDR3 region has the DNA TGTGCCTGGAGTCCTAGCGGGGACTTAGATACGCAGTATTTT.

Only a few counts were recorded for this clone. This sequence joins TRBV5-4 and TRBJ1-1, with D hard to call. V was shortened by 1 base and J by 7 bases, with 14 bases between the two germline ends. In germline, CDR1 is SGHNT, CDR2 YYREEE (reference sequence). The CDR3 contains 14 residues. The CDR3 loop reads CASSLNGPWVEAFF. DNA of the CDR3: TGTGCCAGCAGCTTGAACGGCCCTTGGGTTGAAGCTTTCTTT.

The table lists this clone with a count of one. CDR3 coding DNA: TGTGCCAGCCGGGGGACACAAGAGACCCAGTACTTC. Residues: CASRGTQETQYF. J is TRBJ2-5 and V is TRBV7-9, with D perhaps TRBD1 or TRBD2 (6 bases each). V was clipped by 8 bases and J by 2 bases, with 9 bases between them. CDR1 and CDR2 from the germline V gene are SEHNR and FQNEAQ (reference sequence). The CDR3 spans 12 residues. Variable domain in full (rest from reference TRBV7-9 and TRBJ2-5): DTGVSQNPRHKITKRGQNVTFRCDPISEHNRLYWYRQTLGQGPEFLTYFQNEAQLEKSRLLSDRFSAERPKGSFSTLEIQRTEQGDSAMYLCASRGTQETQYFGPGTRLLVL.

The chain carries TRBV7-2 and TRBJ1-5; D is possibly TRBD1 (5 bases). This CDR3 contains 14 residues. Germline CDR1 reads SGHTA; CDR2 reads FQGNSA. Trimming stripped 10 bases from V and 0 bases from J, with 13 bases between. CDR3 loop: CATSPGGSNQPQHF. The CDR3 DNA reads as TGTGCCACCTCACCGGGGGGTAGCAATCAGCCCCAGCATTTT.

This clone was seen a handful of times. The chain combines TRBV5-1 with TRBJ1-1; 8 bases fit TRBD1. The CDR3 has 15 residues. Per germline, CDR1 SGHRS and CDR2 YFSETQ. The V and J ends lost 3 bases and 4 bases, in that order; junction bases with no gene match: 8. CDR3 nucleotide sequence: TGCGCCAGCAGCTACCCGGACAGGGCGAGCACTGAAGCTTTCTTT. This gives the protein CASSYPDRASTEAFF.